Below, 32 T cell receptor beta chains from the same sample are listed, as sequenced in a study of blood T cell repertoires in COVID-19. Assay used: immunoSEQ multiplex PCR; TCRdb lists only in-frame clones, some missing. The table includes about 130,000 clones, 70% to 85% detected once. Sequencing used peripheral blood. The receptors were gathered from an elderly woman with acute or convalescent COVID-19.

The V call is TRBV2, the J call TRBJ2-5, with TRBD1 identical over 8 bases. Germline V gene data show CDR1 as SNHLY and CDR2 as FYNNEI. With V trimmed by 6 bases and J by 5 bases, 8 bases remained unmatched. This CDR3 spans 14 amino acids. The CDR3 reads CASSVQGARETQYF. CDR3 nucleotides: TGTGCCAGCAGCGTGCAGGGGGCGCGGGAGACCCAGTACTTC.

The J gene is TRBJ1-1, the V gene TRBV9; the match to TRBD1 covers 7 bases. Germline trimming cut 3 bases from V and 3 bases from J; bases unmatched to any gene: 8. CDR3 length equals 15 residues. Looked up from germline, CDR1 is SGDLS and CDR2 is YYNGEE. The CDR3 bases are TGTGCCAGCAGCGCGCAGGGGGGACTTGACACTGAAGCTTTCTTT. Amino acids: CASSAQGGLDTEAFF.

The chain carries TRBV5-1 and TRBJ2-7, with D possibly TRBD2 on 5 matching bases. The CDR3 extends over 14 amino acids. CDR1 and CDR2 (germline): SGHRS, YFSETQ. V lost 5 bases and J lost 2, with 14 bases in between. CDR3 coding DNA: TGCGCCAGCAGTCGGAGTCTAGCAACCTACGAGCAGTACTTC. Amino acid sequence: CASSRSLATYEQYF.

The CDR3 nucleotides are TGTGCCTGGAGTCCGAGTAACAATTCACCCCTCCACTTT. Amino acid sequence: CAWSPSNNSPLHF. This chain links TRBV30 with TRBJ1-6; D gene ambiguous. Trimming shortened V by 2 bases and J by 7 bases, and 9 bases separated the two germline ends. The CDR3 runs to 13 residues. CDR1 is GTSNPN, CDR2 SVGIG, per germline (reference sequence).

The V gene is TRBV11-3, the J gene TRBJ2-3, with TRBD2 as a possible D gene (6 bases). In germline, CDR1 is SGHNT, CDR2 YENEEA. Trimming cost V 1 base and J 1 base, with 6 bases left between them. This CDR3 contains 14 residues. The CDR3 DNA reads as TGTGCCAGCAGCTTAGCGGGGGGCACAGATACGCAGTATTTT. It translates to CASSLAGGTDTQYF.

This chain uses TRBV18 with TRBJ1-2; TRBD1 agrees at 8 bases. With V trimmed by 2 bases and J by 6 bases, 8 bases remained unmatched. CDR1 KGHSH and CDR2 LQKENI come from the germline V gene. CDR3 size: 15 residues. The CDR3 sequence is CASSPAAGGGDGYTF. The CDR3, as DNA: TGTGCCAGCTCACCAGCCGCAGGGGGCGGAGATGGCTACACCTTC.

The chain combines TRBV29-1 with TRBJ1-1; D perhaps matches TRBD1 (5 bases). CDR3 length: 13 residues. The germline V and J ends were trimmed by 7 bases and 0 bases, with 12 bases remaining between them. Germline V gene lookup returns CDR1 SQVTM and CDR2 ANQGSEA. The DNA for the CDR3 is TGCAGCGGTGCACAGGCTATGAACACTGAAGCTTTCTTT. Translating it yields CSGAQAMNTEAFF.

The chain has TRBV14 and TRBJ2-1, with 9 bases aligning to TRBD1. Germline CDR1 reads SGHDN; CDR2 reads FVKESK. The CDR3 is 17 residues long. The V segment lost 3 bases and the J segment 4 bases; nucleotides outside the gene matches: 10. CDR3 sequence (DNA): TGTGCCAGCAGCCACTACTCCGGGACAGGGTCATACAATGAGCAGTTCTTC. Translating gives CASSHYSGTGSYNEQFF.

The chain is built from TRBV3-1 (or the pseudogene TRBV3-2) and TRBJ2-7, with 9 bases matching TRBD1. The CDR3 runs to 14 residues. With V trimmed by 5 bases and J by 1 base, 3 bases remained unmatched. Per the germline V gene, CDR1 is LGHDT and CDR2 is YNNKEL (reference sequence). The CDR3 DNA reads as TGTGCCAGCAGCTACAGGGGGCTATCCTACGAGCAGTACTTC. Amino acid sequence: CASSYRGLSYEQYF.

V and J are TRBV5-1 and TRBJ2-4; 10 bases fit TRBD1. Germline trimming cut 4 bases from V and 3 bases from J; bases unmatched to any gene: 4. Germline CDR1 SGHRS, CDR2 YFSETQ. There are 15 residues in the CDR3. CDR3 bases: TGCGCCAGCAGCGTGGGGACAGGGGACAAAAACATTCAGTACTTC. This encodes CASSVGTGDKNIQYF.

The V call is TRBV21-1, the J call TRBJ1-2. TRBV21-1 is an annotated pseudogene. This CDR3 comprises 17 residues. In DNA form, the CDR3 reads TGTGCCAGCAGCAAAGAAAACCTGGACTTTTACGAGGATGGCTACACCTTC. Protein product: CASSKENLDFYEDGYTF.

The chain employs TRBV27 and TRBJ2-2; D possibly corresponds to TRBD1 (5 bases). The V and J ends lost 6 bases and 5 bases respectively, with 13 bases between them. Germline CDR1 MNHEY, CDR2 SMNVEV (reference sequence). The CDR3 extends over 14 amino acids. In DNA, the CDR3 is TGTGCCAGCAGAGCCCAGGGAAGGACCGGGGAGCTGTTTTTT. Translating it yields CASRAQGRTGELFF.

The rearrangement joins TRBV4-1 to TRBJ1-2; TRBD1 is a possible D gene (6 bases). The germline V gene has CDR1 MGHRA and CDR2 YSYEKL. The CDR3 consists of 15 residues. The ends were cut back, 4 bases at V and 4 bases at J, with 16 bases in the middle. DNA for the CDR3: TGCGCCAGCAGCCCCTTAGGTGGGGGCGGCTATGGCTACACCTTC. It is translated as CASSPLGGGGYGYTF.

This clone has just one count. This chain joins TRBV18 and TRBJ1-2; 11 bases are shared with TRBD1. The trim removed 5 bases at V and 8 bases at J, leaving 16 bases unmatched. This CDR3 has 17 residues. Germline values: CDR1 KGHSH, CDR2 LQKENI. The CDR3 DNA is TGTGCCAGCTCAACCCGGACAGGGGGCGAGTTTCGTGCCGGCTACACCTTC. It is translated as CASSTRTGGEFRAGYTF.

This clone was detected once. The V gene is TRBV6-5, the J gene TRBJ1-2; a possible D gene is TRBD1 (6 bases). This CDR3 comprises 14 residues. CDR1 MNHEY and CDR2 SVGAGI come from the germline V gene. The V end lost 5 bases, the J end lost 4 bases, and 14 bases lay between the germline ends. CDR3 sequence (DNA): TGTGCCAGCAGTAAACAGGGCCGCGGCTATGGCTACACCTTC. It specifies CASSKQGRGYGYTF.

The chain joins TRBV21-1 to TRBJ2-3; TRBD1, as called in the table, went unchecked against the DNA. TRBV21-1 is marked as a pseudogene. CDR3 length equals 17 residues. This CDR3 reads CASSERADRIATDTQYF. CDR3 sequence (DNA): TGTGCCAGCAGCGAGAGGGCGGACAGGATTGCCACAGATACGCAGTATTTT.

The rearrangement uses TRBV7-9 and TRBJ2-2; a weak D match, TRBD1 (6 bases). There are 13 residues in the CDR3. Between the trimmed V and J ends, which lost 7 bases and 6 bases, there was a span of 12 bases. Per the germline V gene, CDR1 is SEHNR and CDR2 is FQNEAQ (reference sequence). This CDR3 is CASTVGGSGELFF. The CDR3 nucleotides are TGTGCCAGCACAGTAGGGGGATCCGGGGAGCTGTTTTTT.

The rearrangement uses TRBV9 and TRBJ2-7; 7 nucleotides agree with TRBD2. The CDR3 loop spans 14 amino acids. Germline loops: CDR1 SGDLS, CDR2 YYNGEE. Trimming at V came to 4 bases and at J to 2 bases, leaving 6 bases not matched to a gene. In nucleotides, the CDR3 is TGTGCCAGCAGCCCCCGACTAGCAACCTACGAGCAGTACTTC. As protein: CASSPRLATYEQYF.

This clone was counted a single time. The V gene is TRBV18, the J gene TRBJ1-2; D is undetermined. Trimming took 4 bases from V and 0 from J, leaving 12 bases between them. The CDR3 covers 15 residues. CDR1 is KGHSH and CDR2 is LQKENI in the germline V gene. This CDR3 reads CASSRGATPNYGYTF. As DNA, the CDR3 is TGTGCCAGCTCACGTGGAGCCACACCTAACTATGGCTACACCTTC. The full variable domain, its missing parts supplied by reference TRBV18 and TRBJ1-2, is NAGVMQNPRHLVRRRGQEARLRCSPMKGHSHVYWYRQLPEEGLKFMVYLQKENIIDESGMPKERFSAEFPKEGPSILRIQQVVRGDSAAYFCASSRGATPNYGYTFGSGTRLTVV.

Remarks on this clone: The same CDR3 arises from other DNA sequences in this sample as well. The chain joins TRBV10-3 to TRBJ2-2, with D perhaps TRBD2 (6 bases). Germline-derived CDR1 and CDR2 are ENHRY and SYGVKD. V gave up 6 bases and J gave up 5 bases, with 19 bases separating them. This CDR3 is built from 16 residues. This chain's CDR3 is CAISNRLGGATGELFF. The CDR3 nucleotides are TGTGCCATCAGCAACCGGTTAGGCGGGGCTACCGGGGAGCTGTTTTTT.

The chain links TRBV9 to TRBJ1-4; D gene uncertain. V was clipped by 0 bases and J by 3 bases, with 9 bases between them. This CDR3 has 15 residues. Germline-derived CDR1 and CDR2 are SGDLS and YYNGEE. The DNA for the CDR3 is TGTGCCAGCAGCGTAGCCCTAGCGGCTAATGAAAAACTGTTTTTT. Its protein is CASSVALAANEKLFF.

The genes are TRBV3-1 (or the pseudogene TRBV3-2) and TRBJ1-2; 9 nucleotides match TRBD1. This CDR3 is built from 15 residues. Trimming removed 5 bases from V and 1 base from J; junction bases left unmatched: 5. Germline lookup yields CDR1 LGHDT and CDR2 YNNKEL (reference sequence). CDR3 DNA: TGTGCCAGCAGCGCCGGGACAGGGCTTAACTATGGCTACACCTTC. This encodes CASSAGTGLNYGYTF.

The chain has TRBV19 and TRBJ1-5; the D is unclear. There are 13 residues in the CDR3. V was shortened by 7 bases and J by 0 bases, with 7 bases between the two germline ends. The germline CDR1 and CDR2 sequences are LNHDA and SQIVND (reference sequence). The CDR3 sequence: CASNSVSNQPQHF. The CDR3 region has the DNA TGTGCCAGTAATTCAGTTAGCAATCAGCCCCAGCATTTT.

This clone showed up just a few times. The chain has TRBV2 and TRBJ1-5; TRBD1 might be the D (5 bases). The germline V and J ends were trimmed by 6 bases and 9 bases, with 18 bases remaining between them. Per germline, CDR1 SNHLY and CDR2 FYNNEI. This CDR3 is 14 amino acids long. The DNA for the CDR3 is TGTGCCAGCAGCCCAAGGGAGGGGATGACGCCCCAGCATTTT. Translation gives CASSPREGMTPQHF. The entire variable domain, with the rest obtained from reference TRBV2 and TRBJ1-5, is as follows: EPEVTQTPSHQVTQMGQEVILRCVPISNHLYFYWYRQILGQKVEFLVSFYNNEISEKSEIFDDQFSVERPDGSNFTLKIRSTKLEDSAMYFCASSPREGMTPQHFGDGTRLSIL.

J is TRBJ1-5 and V is TRBV6-6; 8 bases agree with TRBD1. CDR3 length: 15 amino acids. CDR1 and CDR2 (germline): MNHNY, SVGAGI (reference sequence). After removal of 6 bases from V and 6 bases from J, the junction contained 10 bases not matched to a gene. Here the CDR3 reads CASSPRAQGVQPQHF. The CDR3 region has the DNA TGTGCCAGCAGCCCGAGGGCACAGGGGGTTCAGCCCCAGCATTTT.

The chain carries TRBV11-2 and TRBJ1-2, with D unresolved. The V gene's germline CDR1 is SGHAT and CDR2 FQNNGV. V lost 0 bases and J lost 6, with 11 bases in between. CDR3 length: 14 amino acids. The CDR3 region has the DNA TGTGCCAGCAGCTTAGAACGCCAGGCTGATGGCTACACCTTC. It specifies CASSLERQADGYTF.

The rearrangement joins TRBV5-5 to TRBJ1-4; 8 bases are a match to TRBD1. The V gene end was trimmed by 4 bases and the J gene end by 0 bases; junction bases not matched to a gene: 2. In germline, CDR1 is SGHKS, CDR2 YYEKEE (reference sequence). The CDR3 extends over 15 amino acids. The CDR3 region is CASSIQGATNEKLFF. In DNA, the CDR3 is TGTGCCAGCAGCATACAGGGGGCAACTAATGAAAAACTGTTTTTT.

The chain links TRBV5-1 to TRBJ2-3; 13 positions agree with TRBD2. The CDR3 spans 15 residues. V shed 4 bases and J 9 bases; nucleotides not matched to a gene: 8. Per germline, CDR1 SGHRS and CDR2 YFSETQ. The CDR3 bases are TGCGCCAGCAGCCGGGCCGGGACTAGCGGGGAAACGCAGTATTTT. Amino acids: CASSRAGTSGETQYF.

In this sample, this clone turned up once. The J gene is TRBJ1-6, the V gene TRBV27, with 7 bases matching TRBD1. The V gene's germline CDR1 is MNHEY and CDR2 SMNVEV (reference sequence). Trimming took 7 bases from V and 9 from J; bases not matched to a gene: 21. The CDR3 contains 18 residues. The CDR3 DNA reads as TGTGCCAGCACGAAACTCATTTTAGATCACAGGGGAAGTTCACCCCTCCACTTT. Encoded protein: CASTKLILDHRGSSPLHF.

The chain recombines TRBV7-3 with TRBJ2-3; a possible D gene is TRBD2 (6 bases). The CDR3 extends over 17 amino acids. Trimming stripped 5 bases from V and 5 bases from J, with 23 bases between. Germline V gene lookup returns CDR1 SGHTA and CDR2 FQGTGA. CDR3 sequence reads: CASSHRRARGGLDTQYF. For the CDR3, the DNA is TGTGCCAGCAGCCACCGTCGGGCTAGGGGAGGCCTAGATACGCAGTATTTT.

CDR3 DNA: TGTGCCAGCAGCTTGAGGACAGGGAGAGAAGAGCAGTACTTC. This encodes CASSLRTGREEQYF. The gene calls are TRBV7-9 and TRBJ2-7; 8 nucleotides agree with TRBD1. The junction had 8 bases not matched to a gene; V was cut back by 3 bases and J by 7 bases. The CDR3 extends over 14 amino acids. CDR1 is SEHNR and CDR2 is FQNEAQ in the germline V gene (reference sequence).

The genes are TRBV20-1 and TRBJ2-5, with D hard to call. This CDR3 is 11 amino acids long. Germline CDR1 is DFQATT and CDR2 is SNEGSKA (reference sequence). The V end was cut by 1 base, the J end by 13 bases, with 13 bases between. CDR3 sequence: CSARGADHSYF. CDR3 in DNA: TGCAGTGCTAGAGGGGCCGACCACTCGTACTTC.